This T cell receptor (beta chain) was captured in a study of blood T cells in healthy people across ages (dated by TCRdb to the mid-2010s). With respect to the entire study: In model experiments, roughly one uniquely barcoded TCR beta cDNA molecule per two T cells was captured by template switching. The study measured age-related changes in TCR beta repertoire diversity using deep sequencing normalized with unique cDNA molecular identifiers. The donors were split into four age groups: young (average 16 years), middle-aged (39), aged (roughly 60) and long-lived (roughly 86). Donors of different ages were randomly distributed across sequencing lanes to avoid experimental bias. For two donors (one aged 18 to 30 and one aged 80 or older), the study analyzed two additional independent replicas of 1 million unique cDNA reads from the same blood draw.

The protocol used for the library was 5' RACE. Instrument used: Illumina HiSeq 2500. A second PCR of about 7 to 12 cycles was run with a J-beta primer mix and a sample-barcoded 5' primer. A unique molecular identifier was introduced onto each TCR beta cDNA molecule by a template-switch 5' adaptor carrying 12 random nucleotides. At least 2.5 million CDR3-containing paired-end reads were obtained from each sample. All of the RNA was converted into first-strand cDNA using the Mint cDNA synthesis kit, with a TRBC-specific oligonucleotide serving as the primer. Following uracil-DNA glycosylase treatment, a first 18-cycle PCR with universal primers M1SS and BC2_uni_R was performed on all cDNA. In the authors' own workflow: Normalization of each sample was performed by random selection of 1 million high-quality reads, each carrying a distinct molecular identifier. Reads sharing molecular identifiers were discarded rather than binned into consensus sequences. CDR3 identification, clonotype clustering and error correction used MiTCR with a Q25 quality threshold and the strictest error-elimination algorithm. A nonparametric unseen species model with Euler transformation was used to estimate a lower bound on total TCR beta diversity. TCRdb cleaned the public reads at Q25 with fastp, built clones with MiXCR and kept in-frame beta chains. Rows with a matching CDR3 protein are joined into one entry that keeps the most common DNA and genes. TCRdb, not the authors, supplied the V and J calls. The sample table records about 1,500,000 distinct CDR3 sequences; 28% of these occur just once. The top ten clones comprise approximately 7.7% of the sample.

The CDR3, from cysteine to phenylalanine, totals 16 residues. Only the CDR3 DNA stays, 48 bases, in frame from base 1. V and J are trimmed by 5 bases and 4 bases, and the gene matches miss 11 bases of the junction. CDR1 SGHTA and CDR2 FQGTGA are derived from the germline V gene. The donors were some 36 Caucasian individuals from Russia, aged roughly 6 to 100 years, who were systemically healthy. Each donor gave ten milliliters of peripheral blood, drawn into EDTA-treated Vacutainer tubes. PBMCs were isolated by Ficoll-Paque density-gradient centrifugation, with at least 6.5 million obtained per sample. Total RNA, at least 6 micrograms per sample, was extracted from PBMCs with Trizol reagent. Naive CD45RAhigh/CD27high T cell percentages were measured by flow cytometry on a PBMC aliquot from every donor. Overall study outcomes, separate from this receptor: Observed TCR beta diversity per million T cells fell roughly linearly with age, and a significant reduction was already apparent by age approximately 41. Because the CMV infection status of the donors was unknown, age-related changes in expanded clonotypes may potentially have been confounded. Conclusive comparison of naive and antigen-experienced compartments was prevented by the profiling of bulk unsorted PBMCs. There was a strong correlation between observed TCR beta diversity and the percentage of naive T cells measured by flow cytometry. Compared with the aged group, the long-lived group had more naive CD4+ T cells, fewer expanded clones and increased TCR diversity, a pattern suggesting age selection. Total diversity estimates from one million sequenced T cells were considered lower bounds and underestimates.

This clonotype came up a few times. What antigen it recognizes has not been identified. Per-nucleotide qualities are absent, and no much larger clonotype sits a single base away. This sequence uses TRBV7-3 and TRBJ2-3; TRBD1 lines up with 8 middle nucleotides. The specimen was blood. The receptor's source is a woman aged 25 to 39 in good health. The DNA reads as follows: TGTGCCAGCAGCCTGACGGGAACAGGGGGAGCAGATACGCAGTATTTT. It is translated as CASSLTGTGGADTQYF.